One and the same sample provided the 25 T cell receptor beta chains below, sequenced in a study of OX40 agonist ivuxolimab in advanced cancers. TCRdb's table, derived via immunoSEQ multiplex PCR, lists solely in-frame clones and lacks some. The sample consists of about 110,000 clones, roughly nine tenths of them appearing once. The specimen comprised CD4+ or CD8+ T cells sorted from blood, sampled in a trial of the OX40 agonist ivuxolimab. Receptor source: an adult with an advanced solid tumor such as melanoma, head and neck, liver or kidney cancer.

The CDR3 nucleotides read TGCGCCAGCAGCCAACGGGTAACAGGGATCAATGAGCAGTTCTTC. This gives the protein CASSQRVTGINEQFF. This chain links TRBV5-1 with TRBJ2-1; TRBD1 might be the D (6 bases). The CDR3 spans 15 residues. V lost 4 bases and J 6 bases, leaving 17 bases between the germline ends. Germline CDR1 is SGHRS and CDR2 is YFSETQ. The variable domain in full, completed from reference TRBV5-1 and TRBJ2-1, reads KAGVTQTPRYLIKTRGQQVTLSCSPISGHRSVSWYQQTPGQGLQFLFEYFSETQRNKGNFPGRFSGRQFSNSRSEMNVSTLELGDSALYLCASSQRVTGINEQFFGPGTRLTVL.

This clone was observed a handful of times. V and J are TRBV28 and TRBJ2-2, with 8 bases fitting TRBD2. The CDR3 covers 17 residues. V trimming: 6 bases; J trimming: 5 bases; junction bases outside the gene matches: 14. Germline CDR1 and CDR2: MDHEN and SYDVKM. The CDR3 protein is CASSRQAGGLRTGELFF. The CDR3 region has the DNA TGTGCCAGCAGCCGCCAGGCGGGGGGCCTTAGGACCGGGGAGCTGTTTTTT.

The chain combines TRBV18 with TRBJ2-3, with 8 bases lining up with TRBD1. V was clipped by 3 bases and J by 0 bases; unmatched bases: 2. The germline gives CDR1 KGHSH, CDR2 LQKENI. CDR3 length equals 15 residues. The CDR3 loop reads CASSPDRASTDTQYF. CDR3 nucleotides: TGTGCCAGCTCACCGGACAGGGCTAGCACAGATACGCAGTATTTT.

The J gene is TRBJ1-6, the V gene TRBV4-3, with a possible D match to TRBD1 (6 bases). The germline V and J ends were trimmed by 0 bases and 9 bases, with 9 bases remaining between them. CDR3 size: 14 residues. The germline gives CDR1 LGHNA, CDR2 YSLEER. The CDR3 loop reads CASSQDNRVSPLHF. CDR3 coding DNA: TGCGCCAGCAGCCAAGACAACAGGGTTTCACCCCTCCACTTT.

V and J are TRBV4-3 and TRBJ2-3; tentative D call: TRBD2 (5 bases). Trimming pared 0 bases from V and 3 bases from J, leaving 13 bases between. From germline, CDR1 is LGHNA and CDR2 YSLEER. This CDR3 is built from 16 residues. CDR3 in DNA: TGCGCCAGCAGCCAAGATAAGGGATCGGGAACAGATACGCAGTATTTT. Encoded protein: CASSQDKGSGTDTQYF.

This rearrangement joins TRBV18 to TRBJ2-7; 14 bases fit TRBD2. The CDR3 is made up of 16 amino acids. V trimming: 1 base; J trimming: 3 bases; junction bases outside the gene matches: 2. Germline V gene data show CDR1 as KGHSH and CDR2 as LQKENI. CDR3 in DNA: TGTGCCAGCTCACCACGACTAGCGGGGGGGCTCTACGAGCAGTACTTC. This translates into CASSPRLAGGLYEQYF.

This clone was seen only once. Relative to the germline gene, one junction end is altered; a read error may explain this. Other nucleotide sequences in the sample specify the same CDR3. The chain carries TRBV7-2 and TRBJ2-6, with 9 bases aligning to TRBD1. Per the germline V gene, CDR1 is SGHTA and CDR2 is FQGNSA. The CDR3 runs to 17 residues. The CDR3 loop is CASIPGTGSSGANVLTF. The CDR3, as DNA: TGTGCCAGCATCCCCGGGACAGGGAGTTCTGGGGCAAACGTCCTGACTTTC.

V and J are TRBV19 and TRBJ1-5; D is possibly TRBD1 (5 bases). This CDR3 contains 15 residues. Trimming stripped 7 bases from V and 3 bases from J, with 16 bases between. Germline lookup yields CDR1 LNHDA and CDR2 SQIVND (reference sequence). CDR3: CASTPNGGTNQPQHF. The CDR3 DNA sequence: TGTGCCAGTACCCCAAATGGGGGAACCAATCAGCCCCAGCATTTT.

This rearrangement joins TRBV19 to TRBJ1-5, with D uncertain. Germline V gives CDR1 LNHDA, CDR2 SQIVND (reference sequence). V lost 6 bases, J lost 0 bases, and 12 bases lay in between. The length of the CDR3 is 15 residues. The CDR3: CASSVAPDSNQPQHF. The CDR3 DNA reads TGTGCCAGTAGCGTGGCCCCGGATAGCAATCAGCCCCAGCATTTT.

The chain is built from TRBV28 and TRBJ2-5; either TRBD1 or TRBD2 may supply D (5 bases each). The CDR3 totals 13 residues. CDR1 and CDR2 (germline): MDHEN, SYDVKM. The V gene lost 6 bases and the J gene lost 5 bases, with 13 bases spanning the gap. The CDR3 sequence is CASRAQGRETQYF. The CDR3 bases are TGTGCCAGCAGGGCGCAGGGACGGGAGACCCAGTACTTC.

In its sample, this clone was seen a few times. This chain uses TRBV5-6 with TRBJ2-2, with 9 bases that match TRBD1. Per the germline V gene, CDR1 is SGHDT and CDR2 is YYEEEE. The J segment lost 9 bases and the V segment lost 4 bases, leaving 7 bases of the junction unmatched. This CDR3 has 14 amino acids. The CDR3: CASSPGTGYRELFF. The CDR3 DNA follows: TGTGCCAGCAGCCCTGGGACAGGGTACCGGGAGCTGTTTTTT. Using reference TRBV5-6 and TRBJ2-2 for the parts outside the CDR3, the full variable domain is DAGVTQSPTHLIKTRGQQVTLRCSPKSGHDTVSWYQQALGQGPQFIFQYYEEEERQRGNFPDRFSGHQFPNYSSELNVNALLLGDSALYLCASSPGTGYRELFFGEGSRLTVL.

The V and J genes are TRBV9 and TRBJ2-2; weak D call: TRBD2 (7 bases). This CDR3 has 18 amino acids. Trimming left V 5 bases short and J 0 bases short, with 20 bases between. Germline loops: CDR1 SGDLS, CDR2 YYNGEE. CDR3 DNA: TGTGCCAGCAGTCCGGGGGGCTCATATTTTGCGAACACCGGGGAGCTGTTTTTT. It translates to CASSPGGSYFANTGELFF.

The chain employs TRBV19 and TRBJ1-2; D might be TRBD1 (6 bases). Germline V CDR1 and CDR2: LNHDA, SQIVND (reference sequence). V was shortened by 10 bases and J by 8 bases, with 17 bases between the two germline ends. The CDR3 is made up of 12 amino acids. CDR3 region: CATTTVGGGYTF. The DNA of the CDR3 is TGTGCCACTACGACAGTCGGGGGCGGCTACACCTTC.

The V call is TRBV5-8, the J call TRBJ2-2; D gene unclear. Trimming removed 4 bases from V and 2 bases from J, with 24 bases in between. There are 19 residues in the CDR3. Germline loops: CDR1 SGHTS, CDR2 YDEGEE. The CDR3 bases are TGTGCCAGCAGCACCGGCTTAAAGGACGTAGTCCGAAACACCGGGGAGCTGTTTTTT. It specifies CASSTGLKDVVRNTGELFF.

The V and J genes are TRBV18 and TRBJ2-5, with no clear D. Germline V lookup: CDR1 KGHSH, CDR2 LQKENI. The CDR3 sequence is 14 residues long. Trimming pared 3 bases from V and 2 bases from J, leaving 10 bases between. The CDR3 spells CASSPGQIQETQYF. The CDR3, as DNA: TGTGCCAGCTCACCTGGGCAGATTCAAGAGACCCAGTACTTC.

The genes are TRBV9 and TRBJ2-1; TRBD1 or TRBD2 may be the D gene (5 bases each). CDR1 and CDR2 from the germline V gene are SGDLS and YYNGEE. CDR3 size: 16 residues. Between the trimmed V and J ends, which lost 0 bases and 0 bases, there was a span of 10 bases. CDR3 in DNA: TGTGCCAGCAGCGTAGGGGCAGGGAGCTCCTACAATGAGCAGTTCTTC. It translates to CASSVGAGSSYNEQFF.

This rearrangement joins TRBV14 to TRBJ2-6; D uncertain. This CDR3 has 14 residues. Germline loops: CDR1 SGHDN, CDR2 FVKESK. The V gene lost 1 base and the J gene lost 4 bases, with 5 bases spanning the gap. Written as DNA, the CDR3 is TGTGCCAGCAGCCAAGTCGACGGGGCCAACGTCCTGACTTTC. Translated: CASSQVDGANVLTF.

The chain uses TRBV7-2 and TRBJ1-1; 10 bases fit TRBD1. This CDR3 region has 15 residues. V was pared by 0 bases and J by 7 bases, with 5 bases of the junction left unmatched. The germline CDR1 and CDR2 sequences are SGHTA and FQGNSA. The CDR3 nucleotides read TGTGCCAGCAGCTTAGCGGGACAGGGGAAGATTGAAGCTTTCTTT. Amino acids: CASSLAGQGKIEAFF.

This chain joins TRBV15 and TRBJ2-7; D gene uncertain. The V end was cut by 3 bases, the J end by 0 bases, with 12 bases between. This CDR3 is built from 15 residues. Germline lookup yields CDR1 LNHNV and CDR2 YYDKDF (reference sequence). In DNA, the CDR3 is TGTGCCACCAGCAGTCAGATGGAGACCTCCTACGAGCAGTACTTC. Translated, it gives CATSSQMETSYEQYF.

The V call is TRBV27, the J call TRBJ1-1; D not certain. Per the germline V gene, CDR1 is MNHEY and CDR2 is SMNVEV (reference sequence). Deletions cut 2 bases from V and 1 base from J, with 14 bases between. The length of the CDR3 is 16 residues. The CDR3 DNA reads as TGTGCCAGCAGTTTACGGCTCACCAGACCGAACACTGAAGCTTTCTTT. Translation gives CASSLRLTRPNTEAFF.

The chain carries TRBV5-4 and TRBJ1-6; TRBD1 matches at 7 bases. V lost 2 bases, J lost 9 bases, and 8 bases stayed unmatched. Germline CDR1 reads SGHNT; CDR2 reads YYREEE (reference sequence). CDR3 length: 15 amino acids. In DNA form, the CDR3 reads TGTGCCAGCAGCTTTGACCCCAGGGGGATTTCACCCCTCCACTTT. This translates into CASSFDPRGISPLHF.

This clone came up a few times. The chain recombines TRBV28 with TRBJ1-4; a possible D gene is TRBD1 (6 bases). This CDR3 has 12 residues. Germline V gives CDR1 MDHEN, CDR2 SYDVKM. V lost 6 bases and J 7 bases, leaving 9 bases between the germline ends. The CDR3: CASRQGGEKLFF. The CDR3 DNA reads TGTGCCAGCAGACAGGGAGGTGAAAAACTGTTTTTT.

The chain has TRBV19 and TRBJ2-5; D is perhaps TRBD1 (7 bases). V was cut by 7 bases and J by 5 bases, with 14 bases left in between. The CDR3 spans 13 residues. The germline V gene has CDR1 LNHDA and CDR2 SQIVND (reference sequence). CDR3 DNA sequence: TGTGCCAGTACCTACAGGGGAGGCGAGACCCAGTACTTC. Protein product: CASTYRGGETQYF.

The CDR3 spells CASSPRRGNYGYTF. CDR3 coding DNA: TGCGCCAGCAGCCCCCGGAGGGGTAACTATGGCTACACCTTC. V and J are TRBV4-3 and TRBJ1-2, with a possible D match to TRBD1 (5 bases). The CDR3 has 14 residues. V shed 4 bases and J shed 1 base, with 10 bases lying between them. Germline V CDR1 and CDR2: LGHNA, YSLEER.

The rearrangement uses TRBV2 and TRBJ2-3, with a possible D match to TRBD1 (5 bases). Trimming took off 9 bases at V and 0 bases at J, with 13 bases between the two ends. The germline CDR1 and CDR2 sequences are SNHLY and FYNNEI. This CDR3 region has 14 residues. The CDR3 here is CASQGVGSTDTQYF. The CDR3 nucleotides read TGTGCCAGTCAAGGGGTCGGGAGCACAGATACGCAGTATTTT.